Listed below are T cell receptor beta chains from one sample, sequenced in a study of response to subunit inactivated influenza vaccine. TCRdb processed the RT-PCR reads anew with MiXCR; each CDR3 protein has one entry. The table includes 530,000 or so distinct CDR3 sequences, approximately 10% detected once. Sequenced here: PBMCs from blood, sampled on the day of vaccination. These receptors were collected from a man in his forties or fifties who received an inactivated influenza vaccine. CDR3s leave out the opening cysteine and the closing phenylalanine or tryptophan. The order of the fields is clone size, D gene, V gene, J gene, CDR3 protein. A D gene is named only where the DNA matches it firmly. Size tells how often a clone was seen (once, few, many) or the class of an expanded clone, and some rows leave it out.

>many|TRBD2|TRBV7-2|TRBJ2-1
ASSLASGTYNEQF
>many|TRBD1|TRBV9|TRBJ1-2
ASSVGTGEYGGYT
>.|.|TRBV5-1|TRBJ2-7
ASSTRLSGEQY
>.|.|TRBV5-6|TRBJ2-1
ASSFGGGFNNEQF
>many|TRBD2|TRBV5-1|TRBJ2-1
ASSAWGLVDGNEQF
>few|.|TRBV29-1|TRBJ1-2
SVHGGGVHGYT
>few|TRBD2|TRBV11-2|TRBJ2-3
ASSPRRRLAGGPDTQY
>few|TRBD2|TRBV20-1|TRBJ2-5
SAIGASGPQETQY
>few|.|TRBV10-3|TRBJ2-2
AIRLQGTGELF
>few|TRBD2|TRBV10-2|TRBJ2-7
ASSGLAGSYEQY
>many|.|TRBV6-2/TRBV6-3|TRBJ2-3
ASSSARDGDTQY
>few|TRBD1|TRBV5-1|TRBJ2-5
ASSWDRPQETQY
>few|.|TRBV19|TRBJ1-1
ASTLDWVNTEAF
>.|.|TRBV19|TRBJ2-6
ASSFAGTSGANVLT
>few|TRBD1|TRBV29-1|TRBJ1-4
SGGRDRGEKLF
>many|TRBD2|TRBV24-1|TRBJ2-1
ATSLAAWGNEQF
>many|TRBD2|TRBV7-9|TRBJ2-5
ASSSTSGEETQY
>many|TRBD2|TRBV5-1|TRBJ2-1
ASSVTSGSNEQF
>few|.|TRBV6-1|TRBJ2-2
ASSEAHDGELF
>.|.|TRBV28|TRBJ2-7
ASSLSDSYEQY
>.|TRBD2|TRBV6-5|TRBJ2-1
ASSYSGGRAVYNEQF
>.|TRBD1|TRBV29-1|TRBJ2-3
SAERDRFTDTQY
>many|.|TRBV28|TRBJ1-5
ASALSNQPQH
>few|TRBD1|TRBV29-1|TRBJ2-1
SVLLGTGRAGQF
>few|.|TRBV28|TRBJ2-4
ASSSGFLAKNIQY
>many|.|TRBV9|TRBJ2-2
ASSVAPSPDTGELF
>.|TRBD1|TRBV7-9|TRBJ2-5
ASTGTGAGFAQETQY
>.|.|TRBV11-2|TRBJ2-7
ASSSLDLKRAYEQY
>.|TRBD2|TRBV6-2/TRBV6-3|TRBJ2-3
ASSYQLAGADTQY
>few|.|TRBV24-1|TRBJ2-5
ATSDFVGGETQY
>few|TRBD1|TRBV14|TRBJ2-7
ASSQDRGDRAYEQY
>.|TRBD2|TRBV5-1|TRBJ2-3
ASTRASSGGDTQY
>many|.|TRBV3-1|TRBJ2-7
ASSQVGGNEQY
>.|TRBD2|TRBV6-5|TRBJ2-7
ASSYPGGAIGEQY
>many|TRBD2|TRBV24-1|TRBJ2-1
ATSDYPSGDYNEQF
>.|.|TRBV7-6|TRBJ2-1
ASSPKVYNEQF
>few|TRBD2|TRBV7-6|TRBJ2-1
ASSLRTSGNNEQF
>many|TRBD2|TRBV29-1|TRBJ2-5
SVHSPGRAKETQY
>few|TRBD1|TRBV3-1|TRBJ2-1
ASSPTGYEQF
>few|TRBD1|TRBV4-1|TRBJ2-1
ASSHDQHGTGTGEQF
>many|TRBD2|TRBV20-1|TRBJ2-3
SARLGTSGLTDTQY
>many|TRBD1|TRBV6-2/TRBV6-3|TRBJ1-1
ASSYRPGQGKMNTEAF
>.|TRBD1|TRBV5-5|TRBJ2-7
ASSSSTGGNYEQY
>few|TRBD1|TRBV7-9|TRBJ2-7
ASSLEGTVYEQY
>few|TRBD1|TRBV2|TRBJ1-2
ASKGQATYGYT
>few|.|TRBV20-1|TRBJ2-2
SASRRGRPSGELF
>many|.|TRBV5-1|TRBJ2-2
ASSKNSGDPNTGELF
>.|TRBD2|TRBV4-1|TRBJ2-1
ASSQRRTSGTNEQF
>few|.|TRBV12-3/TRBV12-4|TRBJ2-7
ASSLALLFSSYEQY